Presented here are 19 T cell receptor beta chains from one specimen sequenced in a study of T cells in Graves' hyperthyroidism and ophthalmopathy. Researchers took RNA transcripts and amplified the TCR beta CDR3 regions from them. First-round RT-PCR targeting the TCR CDR3 was performed with the HTBI primer set. MiXCR, applied by TCRdb to the multiplex PCR reads, yields one record per CDR3 protein. The profile shows some 760,000 distinct CDR3 sequences, 12% to 15% of them singletons. Sequencing was carried out using blood. All receptors come from a woman under 30 with Graves' hyperthyroidism.

This clonotype was seen at least ten times. The chain combines TRBV9 with TRBJ2-5, with 9 nucleotides matching TRBD1. Unmatched junction bases numbered 5, after V lost 1 base and J lost 1 base. The CDR3 sequence is 16 residues long. Germline CDR1 and CDR2: SGDLS and YYNGEE. The CDR3 DNA reads as TGTGCCAGCAGCGTAATGGGGACAGGGCGCCAAGAGACCCAGTACTTC. It is translated as CASSVMGTGRQETQYF. Together with reference TRBV9 and TRBJ2-5, the CDR3 gives the full variable domain: DSGVTQTPKHLITATGQRVTLRCSPRSGDLSVYWYQQSLDQGLQFLIQYYNGEERAKGNILERFSAQQFPDLHSELNLSSLELGDSALYFCASSVMGTGRQETQYFGPGTRLLVL.

The chain has TRBV29-1 and TRBJ1-1; the D is unclear. The V end was cut by 7 bases, the J end by 0 bases, with 15 bases between. Germline V gene sequence: CDR1 SQVTM, CDR2 ANQGSEA. The CDR3 sequence is 14 residues long. CDR3 in amino acids: CSANMAKMNTEAFF. For the CDR3, the DNA is TGCAGCGCAAACATGGCGAAAATGAACACTGAAGCTTTCTTT.

This clonotype was recorded a few times. This chain uses TRBV29-1 with TRBJ2-6, with D uncertain. Trimming took 5 bases from V and 0 from J, leaving 8 bases between them. Germline V gene data show CDR1 as SQVTM and CDR2 as ANQGSEA. This CDR3 has 14 residues. The CDR3, as DNA: TGCAGCGTTCCCGGCGTCTCTGGGGCCAACGTCCTGACTTTC. It codes for CSVPGVSGANVLTF.

This clonotype was counted many times. The chain is built from TRBV30 and TRBJ1-1, with D possibly matching TRBD1 (5 bases). Trimming took 8 bases from V and 2 from J, leaving 12 bases between them. The germline gives CDR1 GTSNPN, CDR2 SVGIG (reference sequence). The CDR3 totals 12 residues. CDR3 loop: CAMTDLNTEAFF. DNA of the CDR3: TGTGCCATGACAGATCTTAACACTGAAGCTTTCTTT.

This clonotype appeared many times. J is TRBJ1-2 and V is TRBV3-1; D unclear. The CDR3 consists of 15 residues. From germline, CDR1 is LGHDT and CDR2 YNNKEL (reference sequence). V lost 4 bases, J lost 4 bases, and 16 bases lay in between. The CDR3 sequence is CASSPGADGSYGYTF. The CDR3 nucleotides are TGTGCCAGCAGCCCAGGAGCGGACGGGTCCTATGGCTACACCTTC.

The V gene is TRBV3-1, the J gene TRBJ1-4, with a possible D match to TRBD1 (5 bases). Trimming took 6 bases from V and 12 from J, leaving 14 bases between them. Germline CDR1 is LGHDT and CDR2 is YNNKEL (reference sequence). The CDR3 loop spans 12 amino acids. CDR3 nucleotide sequence: TGTGCCAGCAGAAAGGGTGGGGGAGAACTGTTTTTT. Translated: CASRKGGGELFF.

This clonotype was seen repeatedly, ten times or more. The chain couples TRBV7-8 to TRBJ2-3; tentatively, D is TRBD1 or TRBD2 (6 bases each). The V gene's germline CDR1 is SGHVS and CDR2 FQNEAQ. The CDR3 contains 16 residues. Trimming cost V 4 bases and J 6 bases, with 20 bases left between them. DNA of the CDR3: TGTGCCAGCAGCTCCCTCAACCGGGGGCTCACGGATACGCAGTATTTT. Amino acids: CASSSLNRGLTDTQYF.

This clonotype was picked up many times. The genes are TRBV13 and TRBJ2-5; 9 bases match TRBD1. After removal of 5 bases from V and 4 bases from J, the junction contained 8 bases not matched to a gene. The CDR3 is made up of 15 amino acids. The germline V gene has CDR1 PRHDT and CDR2 FYEKMQ (reference sequence). Here the CDR3 reads CASSRRTGAGETQYF. The CDR3 DNA follows: TGTGCCAGCAGCCGCCGGACAGGGGCTGGAGAGACCCAGTACTTC.

This clonotype has a count of ten or more. This sequence joins TRBV12-3 or TRBV12-4 and TRBJ2-1; 7 bases agree with TRBD2. The CDR3 loop spans 13 amino acids. The J segment lost 7 bases and the V segment lost 6 bases, leaving 6 bases of the junction unmatched. In DNA form, the CDR3 reads TGTGCCAGCAGCCTCGGACTAGATAATGAGCAGTTCTTC. Amino acid sequence: CASSLGLDNEQFF.

The table lists this clonotype with many counts. The chain has TRBV18 and TRBJ2-5; no reliable D call. CDR1 KGHSH and CDR2 LQKENI come from the germline V gene. With 3 bases removed from V and 3 bases from J, the gap between germline ends came to 5 bases. The CDR3 has 12 residues. CDR3 DNA sequence: TGTGCCAGCTCACCCGACGAAGAGACCCAGTACTTC. As protein: CASSPDEETQYF.

The chain has TRBV6-2 or TRBV6-3 and TRBJ2-2; D not certain. Germline V gives CDR1 MNHEY, CDR2 SVGEGT. The CDR3 totals 15 residues. Here the CDR3 DNA reads TGTGCTGCCGCACGGCAGCCATTGAGGACCGGGGAGCTGTTTTTT. Its translation is CAAARQPLRTGELFF.

There are a few counts of this clonotype. The chain carries TRBV11-2 and TRBJ2-6; maybe TRBD1 (5 bases). CDR1 SGHAT and CDR2 FQNNGV come from the germline V gene. The germline V and J ends were trimmed by 6 bases and 0 bases, with 9 bases remaining between them. This CDR3 is built from 15 residues. The CDR3 DNA reads as TGTGCCAGCAGTACAGGATTCTCTGGGGCCAACGTCCTGACTTTC. Encoded protein: CASSTGFSGANVLTF.

This clonotype has a count of ten or more. This chain joins TRBV28 and TRBJ1-2; D is unclear. Trimming removed 6 bases from V and 4 bases from J, with 9 bases in between. There are 12 residues in the CDR3. The germline gives CDR1 MDHEN, CDR2 SYDVKM. CDR3 sequence reads: CASSKVSYGYTF. DNA for the CDR3: TGTGCCAGCAGCAAGGTCTCCTATGGCTACACCTTC.

There are a few counts of this clonotype. This chain links TRBV19 with TRBJ2-1; 9 bases are a match to TRBD2. This CDR3 has 20 amino acids. Looked up from germline, CDR1 is LNHDA and CDR2 is SQIVND (reference sequence). The V segment lost 5 bases and the J segment 4 bases; nucleotides outside the gene matches: 21. The CDR3 DNA is TGTGCCAGTAGTCCCCGGGACGGACTAGCGCGTGGTCACCGATACAATGAGCAGTTCTTC. It encodes CASSPRDGLARGHRYNEQFF.

The sample holds many counts of this clonotype. V usage is TRBV2 and J usage is TRBJ2-1, with 9 bases identical to TRBD1. The CDR3 has 14 amino acids. Trimming cost V 6 bases and J 5 bases; bases outside gene matches: 5. Germline CDR1 and CDR2: SNHLY and FYNNEI. CDR3 nucleotide sequence: TGTGCCAGCAGCCCGGACAGGGGAAACAATGAGCAGTTCTTC. It codes for CASSPDRGNNEQFF.

The rearrangement links TRBV5-1 to TRBJ2-1; D not certain. The CDR3 extends over 12 amino acids. The germline V gene has CDR1 SGHRS and CDR2 YFSETQ. Trimming took off 4 bases at V and 14 bases at J, with 16 bases between the two ends. The CDR3 loop reads CASSGVGQLEFF. The CDR3, as DNA: TGCGCCAGCAGCGGGGTGGGCCAGCTAGAGTTCTTC.

The J gene is TRBJ2-7, the V gene TRBV7-9; D possibly corresponds to TRBD2 (6 bases). V lost 3 bases to trimming and J lost 3 bases, with 15 bases between them. The CDR3 runs 15 residues. From germline, CDR1 is SEHNR and CDR2 FQNEAQ (reference sequence). This CDR3 reads CASSFGRTTDYEQYF. As DNA, the CDR3 is TGTGCCAGCAGCTTTGGCCGGACTACCGACTACGAGCAGTACTTC.

This sequence joins TRBV11-2 and TRBJ1-6; 11 bases map to TRBD1. Germline-derived CDR1 and CDR2 are SGHAT and FQNNGV. The junction had 5 bases not matched to a gene; V was cut back by 2 bases and J by 8 bases. The length of the CDR3 is 16 residues. In nucleotides, the CDR3 is TGTGCCAGCAGCTTAAGAGGGACAGGGGGATATTCACCCCTCCACTTT. This translates into CASSLRGTGGYSPLHF.

V is TRBV5-1 and J is TRBJ2-2, with D unresolved. CDR1 is SGHRS, CDR2 YFSETQ, per germline. The germline V and J ends were trimmed by 0 bases and 4 bases, with 7 bases remaining between them. This CDR3 contains 14 residues. The CDR3: CASSLAIGTGELFF. The CDR3 DNA sequence: TGCGCCAGCAGCTTGGCCATTGGCACCGGGGAGCTGTTTTTT.